This T cell receptor (beta chain) came from a study of blood T cell repertoires in COVID-19. TCRdb's copy holds only in-frame clones and misses some; the assay was immunoSEQ multiplex PCR. The table has 150,000 to 200,000 clones, around 93% seen once. Germline V gene data show CDR1 as LGHDT and CDR2 as YNNKEL (reference sequence). Trimming removed 1 base from V and 10 bases from J, with 8 bases in between. The CDR3 consists of 12 residues. This chain links TRBV3-1 (or the pseudogene TRBV3-2) with TRBJ2-1; maybe TRBD2 (6 bases). The sample consisted of peripheral blood. This receptor was obtained from a woman between 45 and 65 years old with acute or convalescent COVID-19. The CDR3 protein is CASSQVSGEQFF. The CDR3 DNA is TGTGCCAGCAGCCAAGTAAGCGGGGAGCAGTTCTTC.